A single sample gave rise to the 28 T cell receptor beta chains below, sequenced in a study of a mutant IDH1 vaccine in newly diagnosed glioma. The table came from immunoSEQ multiplex PCR; TCRdb's copy has only in-frame clones and leaves some out. The sample contains some 120,000 clones, roughly 78% of which appear only once. Time point of the sample: week 11, during vaccination. With topical imiquimod, each dose of the vaccine consisted of 300 ug of mutant IDH1 20-mer peptide. Their antigens are not known. Sequences were derived from PBMCs, sampled from a glioma patient whose treatment included an IDH1 peptide vaccine. These receptors were obtained from a man between 40 and 49 years old with glioma.

Here the CDR3 reads CASSSTGSGANYGYTF. The CDR3 nucleotides are TGTGCCAGCAGTTCAACAGGGTCAGGGGCTAACTATGGCTACACCTTC. This chain uses TRBV28 with TRBJ1-2, with D possibly TRBD1 on 6 matching bases. The germline V and J ends were trimmed by 4 bases and 0 bases, with 15 bases remaining between them. The germline V gene has CDR1 MDHEN and CDR2 SYDVKM. The CDR3 has 16 residues.

This rearrangement joins TRBV7-6 to TRBJ2-5; the D gene is possibly TRBD1 (6 bases). Germline CDR1 reads SGHVS; CDR2 reads FNYEAQ. V gave up 2 bases and J gave up 5 bases, with 21 bases separating them. The CDR3 has 17 residues. The CDR3 spells CASSLTPSGVPGETQYF. The CDR3 DNA is TGTGCCAGCAGCTTAACCCCCTCAGGGGTTCCGGGGGAGACCCAGTACTTC.

This clone was recorded only once. The chain has TRBV15 and TRBJ2-3, with TRBD2 matching 7 bases. J lost 2 bases, V lost 1 base, and 9 bases had no gene match. The CDR3 extends over 17 amino acids. CDR1 is LNHNV, CDR2 YYDKDF, per germline (reference sequence). CDR3 amino acids: CATSRGVVAGNTDTQYF. In DNA form, the CDR3 reads TGTGCCACCAGCAGAGGGGTCGTAGCGGGCAACACAGATACGCAGTATTTT.

V gene TRBV28 combines with J gene TRBJ1-5; no clear D. Looked up from germline, CDR1 is MDHEN and CDR2 is SYDVKM. The CDR3 covers 16 residues. V lost 3 bases and J 0 bases, leaving 12 bases between the germline ends. For the CDR3, the DNA is TGTGCCAGCAGTTTCGAAGGAAGACATAGCAATCAGCCCCAGCATTTT. Amino acid sequence: CASSFEGRHSNQPQHF.

This clone was seen a single time. The CDR3 reads CASTRGTLRDTQYF. In DNA form, the CDR3 reads TGTGCCAGCACCAGGGGGACTCTCAGGGATACGCAGTATTTT. The genes are TRBV2 and TRBJ2-3; a possible D gene is TRBD1 (7 bases). This CDR3 region has 14 residues. Germline V gene lookup returns CDR1 SNHLY and CDR2 FYNNEI. V lost 7 bases and J lost 6, with 17 bases in between.

In this sample, this clone turned up a few times. The rearrangement uses TRBV10-1 and TRBJ2-7; no clear D. Germline values: CDR1 WNHNN, CDR2 SYGVQD (reference sequence). The CDR3 contains 14 residues. Trimming shortened V by 2 bases and J by 5 bases, and 13 bases separated the two germline ends. The CDR3 DNA sequence: TGCGCCAGCAGTGAGATGGAACAGACCCACGAGCAGTACTTC. It encodes CASSEMEQTHEQYF.

The table lists this clone with a count of one. The genes are TRBV30 and TRBJ1-1; tentatively, D is TRBD1 (6 bases). The CDR3 is 17 amino acids. Germline-derived CDR1 and CDR2 are GTSNPN and SVGIG (reference sequence). V gave up 0 bases and J gave up 0 bases, with 17 bases separating them. The CDR3 region has the DNA TGTGCCTGGAGTGTACGGGACACCGGCGCGGTGAACACTGAAGCTTTCTTT. Translating gives CAWSVRDTGAVNTEAFF.

This chain links TRBV5-4 with TRBJ2-7; TRBD1 agrees at 8 bases. The CDR3 consists of 14 residues. Germline V gene sequence: CDR1 SGHNT, CDR2 YYREEE (reference sequence). Germline trimming cut 4 bases from V and 0 bases from J; bases unmatched to any gene: 3. In nucleotides, the CDR3 is TGTGCCAGCAGCGTGGGACAGGACTCCTACGAGCAGTACTTC. This translates into CASSVGQDSYEQYF.

The table lists this clone with a few counts. The chain carries TRBV4-1 and TRBJ2-7; D gene unclear. V lost 4 bases and J 4 bases, leaving 11 bases between the germline ends. Germline assignment: CDR1 MGHRA and CDR2 YSYEKL. The CDR3 consists of 13 residues. The CDR3 is CASSPEGFYEQYF. The DNA for the CDR3 is TGCGCCAGCAGCCCAGAAGGATTTTACGAGCAGTACTTC.

This clone has only a few counts. V and J are TRBV4-3 and TRBJ1-2; D is unresolved. The V and J ends lost 0 bases and 3 bases respectively, with 14 bases between them. This CDR3 is 16 amino acids long. In germline, CDR1 is LGHNA, CDR2 YSLEER. The CDR3 DNA reads TGCGCCAGCAGCCAAGATCTTCCCGGATCTTACTATGGCTACACCTTC. Translated: CASSQDLPGSYYGYTF.

V is TRBV11-3 and J is TRBJ2-1; D might be TRBD1 or TRBD2, each matching 5 bases. The V end lost 0 bases, the J end lost 7 bases, and 7 bases lay between the germline ends. The CDR3 runs to 13 residues. Germline V gene data show CDR1 as SGHNT and CDR2 as YENEEA. The CDR3 loop reads CASSLDWGNEQFF. CDR3 sequence (DNA): TGTGCCAGCAGCTTAGATTGGGGGAATGAGCAGTTCTTC.

As DNA, the CDR3 is TGTGCCAGCAGCGTAGGAGGGGACACCGGCACAGATACGCAGTATTTT. Protein sequence: CASSVGGDTGTDTQYF. This chain connects TRBV9 to TRBJ2-3; D may be TRBD1 (6 bases). The CDR3 spans 16 residues. Germline CDR1 reads SGDLS; CDR2 reads YYNGEE. The V and J ends lost 0 bases and 1 base respectively, with 12 bases between them.

This rearrangement joins TRBV19 to TRBJ2-3, with a possible D match to TRBD1 (5 bases). CDR1 and CDR2 from the germline V gene are LNHDA and SQIVND (reference sequence). With 8 bases removed from V and 2 bases from J, the gap between germline ends came to 11 bases. The CDR3 totals 13 residues. The CDR3 coding sequence is TGTGCCAGTGGGTGGACAACCACAGATACGCAGTATTTT. Protein: CASGWTTTDTQYF.

V usage is TRBV5-4 and J usage is TRBJ2-7; D call uncertain. Germline-derived CDR1 and CDR2 are SGHNT and YYREEE (reference sequence). The length of the CDR3 is 15 residues. V was clipped by 0 bases and J by 0 bases, with 10 bases between them. In DNA, the CDR3 is TGTGCCAGCAGCTTGGGCGTGGCGAGCTCCTACGAGCAGTACTTC. This encodes CASSLGVASSYEQYF. The entire variable domain, with the rest obtained from reference TRBV5-4 and TRBJ2-7, is as follows: ETGVTQSPTHLIKTRGQQVTLRCSSQSGHNTVSWYQQALGQGPQFIFQYYREEENGRGNFPPRFSGLQFPNYSSELNVNALELDDSALYLCASSLGVASSYEQYFGPGTRLTVT.

The V call is TRBV30, the J call TRBJ2-2; possibly TRBD1 for D (5 bases). This CDR3 contains 14 residues. Deletions cut 4 bases from V and 3 bases from J, with 12 bases between. Germline V lookup: CDR1 GTSNPN, CDR2 SVGIG (reference sequence). The CDR3 spells CAWKGLHDTGELFF. In DNA form, the CDR3 reads TGTGCCTGGAAGGGGCTCCACGACACCGGGGAGCTGTTTTTT.

This chain links TRBV27 with TRBJ2-7, with TRBD1 identical over 11 bases. The V gene's germline CDR1 is MNHEY and CDR2 SMNVEV (reference sequence). The V gene end was trimmed by 0 bases and the J gene end by 4 bases; junction bases not matched to a gene: 17. The CDR3 is 20 residues long. This CDR3 is CASSLSPGQGGTVRGYEQYF. CDR3 nucleotide sequence: TGTGCCAGCAGTTTATCTCCGGGACAGGGGGGGACTGTACGCGGATACGAGCAGTACTTC.

The sample holds one count of this clone. The chain carries TRBV7-2 and TRBJ2-7, with 8 bases aligning to TRBD2. The germline gives CDR1 SGHTA, CDR2 FQGNSA. The CDR3 totals 14 residues. J was trimmed by 2 bases and V by 5 bases; bases with no gene match: 5. CDR3 loop: CASSLGLAAYEQYF. The CDR3 DNA follows: TGTGCCAGCAGCCTTGGACTAGCTGCCTACGAGCAGTACTTC.

The chain is built from TRBV6-5 and TRBJ1-4; no clear D. This CDR3 is 13 amino acids long. V lost 8 bases and J lost 0, with 7 bases in between. Germline CDR1 is MNHEY and CDR2 is SVGAGI. CDR3 DNA sequence: TGTGCCAGCCGGTTTGCAACTAATGAAAAACTGTTTTTT. This gives the protein CASRFATNEKLFF.

The rearrangement joins TRBV29-1 to TRBJ2-7; no clear D gene. V lost 4 bases and J 7 bases, leaving 20 bases between the germline ends. Germline V gives CDR1 SQVTM, CDR2 ANQGSEA. This CDR3 spans 14 amino acids. The CDR3 protein is CSVAFPDSWGEQYF. In DNA form, the CDR3 reads TGCAGCGTTGCTTTTCCAGATTCCTGGGGAGAGCAGTACTTC.

The gene calls are TRBV7-6 and TRBJ1-3; D is possibly TRBD1 (5 bases). Per the germline V gene, CDR1 is SGHVS and CDR2 is FNYEAQ. Trimming shortened V by 0 bases and J by 7 bases, and 10 bases separated the two germline ends. The length of the CDR3 is 14 residues. The CDR3 DNA sequence: TGTGCCAGCAGCTTAGCAGGGGATCGGAACACCATATATTTT. Its translation is CASSLAGDRNTIYF.

The CDR3: CAITNGRSSYEQYF. As DNA, the CDR3 is TGTGCCATCACCAACGGGAGATCGTCCTACGAGCAGTACTTC. V is TRBV10-3 and J is TRBJ2-7; TRBD2 might be the D (6 bases). CDR3 length equals 14 residues. Between the trimmed V and J ends, which lost 7 bases and 1 base, there was a span of 14 bases. The V gene's germline CDR1 is ENHRY and CDR2 SYGVKD.

This clone was seen a few times. The chain combines TRBV18 with TRBJ1-1; D unresolved. Germline V CDR1 and CDR2: KGHSH, LQKENI. Trimming took off 3 bases at V and 4 bases at J, with 12 bases between the two ends. The CDR3 consists of 14 residues. For the CDR3, the DNA is TGTGCCAGCTCACCTGCGGGTCTTCTCACTGAAGCTTTCTTT. The encoded protein is CASSPAGLLTEAFF.

The chain recombines TRBV13 with TRBJ1-4; 8 bases are shared with TRBD1. Germline CDR1 reads PRHDT; CDR2 reads FYEKMQ (reference sequence). This CDR3 has 13 residues. With 6 bases clipped from V and 6 bases from J, the junction kept 3 bases outside the gene matches. The CDR3 DNA sequence: TGTGCCAGCAGACAGGGACAGGATGAAAAACTGTTTTTT. Amino acid sequence: CASRQGQDEKLFF. The whole variable domain, remainder taken from reference TRBV13 and TRBJ1-4, is AAGVIQSPRHLIKEKRETATLKCYPIPRHDTVYWYQQGPGQDPQFLISFYEKMQSDKGSIPDRFSAQQFSDYHSELNMSSLELGDSALYFCASRQGQDEKLFFGSGTQLSVL.

This clone turned up a few times. The chain has TRBV5-1 and TRBJ1-5; no firm D call. Germline V gives CDR1 SGHRS, CDR2 YFSETQ. Trimming shortened V by 0 bases and J by 1 base, and 11 bases separated the two germline ends. The CDR3 extends over 16 amino acids. CDR3 in DNA: TGCGCCAGCAGCTTGGGAGGGATGGGAAGCAATCAGCCCCAGCATTTT. This translates into CASSLGGMGSNQPQHF.

The rearrangement links TRBV28 to TRBJ1-1, with D perhaps matching TRBD1 (6 bases). This CDR3 has 14 residues. Germline CDR1 reads MDHEN; CDR2 reads SYDVKM. The V end lost 4 bases, the J end lost 8 bases, and 17 bases lay between the germline ends. In DNA, the CDR3 is TGTGCCAGCAGTTCCTACCTGAGGGGGGCAGAAGCTTTCTTT. Amino acid sequence: CASSSYLRGAEAFF. The variable domain in full, completed from reference TRBV28 and TRBJ1-1, reads DVKVTQSSRYLVKRTGEKVFLECVQDMDHENMFWYRQDPGLGLRLIYFSYDVKMKEKGDIPEGYSVSREKKERFSLILESASTNQTSMYLCASSSYLRGAEAFFGQGTRLTVV.

The gene calls are TRBV29-1 and TRBJ2-7; D is ambiguous. V was shortened by 3 bases and J by 0 bases, with 9 bases between the two germline ends. This CDR3 has 13 residues. CDR1 is SQVTM, CDR2 ANQGSEA, per germline. In DNA form, the CDR3 reads TGCAGCGTTGATACGGGTGACTCCTACGAGCAGTACTTC. It translates to CSVDTGDSYEQYF.

Written as DNA, the CDR3 is TGCAGCGTGAAACAGGGAATTCAGGGAGAGCAGTACTTC. It specifies CSVKQGIQGEQYF. V and J are TRBV29-1 and TRBJ2-7; the D gene is possibly TRBD1 (6 bases). V shed 6 bases and J shed 7 bases, with 19 bases lying between them. Germline CDR1 SQVTM, CDR2 ANQGSEA. This CDR3 is built from 13 residues.

The chain employs TRBV7-2 and TRBJ2-3; D may be TRBD2 (5 bases). Trimming left V 6 bases short and J 1 base short, with 11 bases between. The CDR3 has 14 amino acids. The V gene's germline CDR1 is SGHTA and CDR2 FQGNSA. CDR3 in amino acids: CASRPGFGTDTQYF. DNA for the CDR3: TGTGCCAGCAGGCCGGGGTTTGGCACAGATACGCAGTATTTT. Full variable domain (remainder filled in from reference TRBV7-2 and TRBJ2-3): GAGVSQSPSNKVTEKGKDVELRCDPISGHTALYWYRQSLGQGLEFLIYFQGNSAPDKSGLPSDRFSAERTGGSVSTLTIQRTQQEDSAVYLCASRPGFGTDTQYFGPGTRLTVL.